This TCR beta chain was captured in a study of monozygotic twins with inflammatory bowel disease. Study observations and caveats: Patient repertoires may have gained variability from differing immunosuppressive treatments.

On this clonotype itself: Its antigen is unknown.

CDR1 is SGHRS, CDR2 YFSETQ, per germline. This CDR3 spans 14 amino acids. TCRdb reprocessed the 5' RACE reads and keeps a single row for each CDR3 protein, giving no DNA. The record lists tens of thousands of distinct CDR3 sequences, of which the ten most abundant hold around 6.8%. The receptor was isolated from a human donor with ulcerative colitis or Crohn's disease, or a healthy co-twin of an affected twin (not recorded which). The material sequenced was blood. The J gene is TRBJ2-5, the V gene TRBV5-1; TCRdb picks TRBD2, but there is no DNA to check that call. CDR3: CASSLKDYRETQYF.